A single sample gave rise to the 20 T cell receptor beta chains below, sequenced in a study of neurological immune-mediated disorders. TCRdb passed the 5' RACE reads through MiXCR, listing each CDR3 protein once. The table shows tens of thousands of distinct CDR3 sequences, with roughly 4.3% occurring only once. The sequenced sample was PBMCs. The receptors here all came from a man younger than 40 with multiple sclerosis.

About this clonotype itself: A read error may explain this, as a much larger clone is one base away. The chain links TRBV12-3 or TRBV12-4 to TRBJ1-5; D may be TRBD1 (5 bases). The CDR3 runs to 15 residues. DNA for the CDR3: TGTGCCAGCAGAGCGGGGCGGGGAGTCCATCAGCCCCAGAATTTT. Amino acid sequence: CASRAGRGVHQPQNF.

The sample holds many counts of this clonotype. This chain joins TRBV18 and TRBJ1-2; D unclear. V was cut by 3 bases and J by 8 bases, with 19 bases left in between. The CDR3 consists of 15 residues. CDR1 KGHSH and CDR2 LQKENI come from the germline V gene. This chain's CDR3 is CASSPPPPWAFGYTF. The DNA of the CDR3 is TGTGCCAGCTCACCTCCACCCCCTTGGGCGTTCGGCTACACCTTC.

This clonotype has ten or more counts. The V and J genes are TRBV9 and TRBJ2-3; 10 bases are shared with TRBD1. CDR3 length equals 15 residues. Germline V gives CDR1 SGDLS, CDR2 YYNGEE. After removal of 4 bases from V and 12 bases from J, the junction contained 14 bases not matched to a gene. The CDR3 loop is CASSFRDRGGETQYF. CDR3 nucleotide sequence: TGTGCCAGCAGCTTCCGGGACAGGGGCGGAGAGACTCAGTATTTT.

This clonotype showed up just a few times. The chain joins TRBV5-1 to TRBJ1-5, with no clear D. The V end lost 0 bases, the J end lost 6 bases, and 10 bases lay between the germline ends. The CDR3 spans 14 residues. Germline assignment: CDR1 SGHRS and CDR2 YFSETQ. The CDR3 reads CASSLVFGSQPQHF. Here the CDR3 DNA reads TGCGCCAGCAGCTTGGTTTTTGGGTCTCAGCCCCAGCATTTT.

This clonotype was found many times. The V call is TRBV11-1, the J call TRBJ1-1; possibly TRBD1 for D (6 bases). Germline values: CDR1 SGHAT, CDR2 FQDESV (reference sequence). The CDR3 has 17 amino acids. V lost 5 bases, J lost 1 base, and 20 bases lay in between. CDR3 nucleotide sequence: TGTGCCAGCAGCCCCGGGCTCGCGGGCAGGGGGAACACTGAAGCTTTCTTT. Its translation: CASSPGLAGRGNTEAFF.

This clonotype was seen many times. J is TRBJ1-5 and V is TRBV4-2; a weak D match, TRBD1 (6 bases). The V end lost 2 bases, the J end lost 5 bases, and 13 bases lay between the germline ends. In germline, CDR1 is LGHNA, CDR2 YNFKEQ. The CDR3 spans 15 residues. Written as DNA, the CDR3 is TGTGCCAGCAGCCAACCCTACAGGGAGGATCAGCCCCAGCATTTT. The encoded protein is CASSQPYREDQPQHF.

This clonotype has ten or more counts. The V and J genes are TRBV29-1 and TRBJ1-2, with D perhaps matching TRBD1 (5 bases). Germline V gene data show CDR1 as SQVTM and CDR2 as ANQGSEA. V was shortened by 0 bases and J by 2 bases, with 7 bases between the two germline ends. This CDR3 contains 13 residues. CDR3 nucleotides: TGCAGCGTTGAAGAGGGGCAGAACTATGGCTACACCTTC. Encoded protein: CSVEEGQNYGYTF.

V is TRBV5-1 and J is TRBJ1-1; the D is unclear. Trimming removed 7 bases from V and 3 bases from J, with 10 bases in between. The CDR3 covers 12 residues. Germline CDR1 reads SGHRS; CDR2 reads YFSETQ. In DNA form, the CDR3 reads TGCGCCAGCCGTACAGCGGACACTGAAGCTTTCTTT. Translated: CASRTADTEAFF.

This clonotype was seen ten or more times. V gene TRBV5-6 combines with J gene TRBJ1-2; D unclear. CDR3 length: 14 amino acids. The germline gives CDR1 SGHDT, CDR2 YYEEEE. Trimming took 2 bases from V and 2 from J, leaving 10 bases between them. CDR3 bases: TGTGCCAGCAGCTTTCGAACGGGGAACTATGGCTACACCTTC. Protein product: CASSFRTGNYGYTF. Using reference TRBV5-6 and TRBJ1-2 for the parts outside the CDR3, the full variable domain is DAGVTQSPTHLIKTRGQQVTLRCSPKSGHDTVSWYQQALGQGPQFIFQYYEEEERQRGNFPDRFSGHQFPNYSSELNVNALLLGDSALYLCASSFRTGNYGYTFGSGTRLTVV.

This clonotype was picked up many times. The CDR3 DNA is TGCGCCAGCAGCTCTACAGGGGGTGGCTACGAGCAGTACTTC. Its translation: CASSSTGGGYEQYF. This chain uses TRBV5-1 with TRBJ2-7, with TRBD1 matching 8 bases. Germline lookup yields CDR1 SGHRS and CDR2 YFSETQ. The CDR3 consists of 14 residues. The V and J ends lost 3 bases and 3 bases, in that order; junction bases with no gene match: 5. Full variable domain (rest looked up from reference TRBV5-1 and TRBJ2-7): KAGVTQTPRYLIKTRGQQVTLSCSPISGHRSVSWYQQTPGQGLQFLFEYFSETQRNKGNFPGRFSGRQFSNSRSEMNVSTLELGDSALYLCASSSTGGGYEQYFGPGTRLTVT.

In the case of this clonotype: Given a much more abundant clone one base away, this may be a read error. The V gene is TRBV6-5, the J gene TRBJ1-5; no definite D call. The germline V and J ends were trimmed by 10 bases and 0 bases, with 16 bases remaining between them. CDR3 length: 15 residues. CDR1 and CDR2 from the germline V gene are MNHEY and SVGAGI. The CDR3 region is CATRRRVYSNQPQHF. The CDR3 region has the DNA TGTGCCACCAGGCGACGGGTTTATAGCAATCAGCCCCAGCATTTT.

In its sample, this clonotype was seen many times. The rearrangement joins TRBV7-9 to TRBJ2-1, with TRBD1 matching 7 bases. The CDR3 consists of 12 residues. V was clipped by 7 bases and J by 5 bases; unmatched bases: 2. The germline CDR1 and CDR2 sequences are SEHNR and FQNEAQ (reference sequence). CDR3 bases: TGTGCCAGCAACAGGGGAAACAATGAGCAGTTCTTC. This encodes CASNRGNNEQFF.

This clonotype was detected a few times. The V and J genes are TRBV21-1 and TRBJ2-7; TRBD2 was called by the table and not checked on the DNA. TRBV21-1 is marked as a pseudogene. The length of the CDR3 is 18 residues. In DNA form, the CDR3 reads TGTGCCAGCAGCAAAGGAAGGGGAGGCGTCCAAATCTCCTACGAGCAGTACTTC. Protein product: CASSKGRGGVQISYEQYF.

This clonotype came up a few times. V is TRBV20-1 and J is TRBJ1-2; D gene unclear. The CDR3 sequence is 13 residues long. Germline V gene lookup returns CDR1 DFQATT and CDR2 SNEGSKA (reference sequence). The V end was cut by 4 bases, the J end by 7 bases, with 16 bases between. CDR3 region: CSAISAGGGGYTF. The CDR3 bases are TGCAGTGCTATCAGCGCAGGAGGAGGTGGCTACACCTTC.

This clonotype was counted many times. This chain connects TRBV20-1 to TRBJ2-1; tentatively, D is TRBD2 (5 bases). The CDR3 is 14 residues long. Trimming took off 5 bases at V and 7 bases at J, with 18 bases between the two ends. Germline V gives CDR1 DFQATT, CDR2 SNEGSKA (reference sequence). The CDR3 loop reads CSAYLGGFINEQFF. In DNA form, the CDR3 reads TGCAGTGCTTACCTAGGCGGGTTCATAAATGAGCAGTTCTTC.

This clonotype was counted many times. CDR3: CASSPRQSDQPQHF. Here the CDR3 DNA reads TGTGCCAGCAGCCCCCGACAGTCCGATCAGCCCCAGCATTTT. The chain employs TRBV7-8 and TRBJ1-5; the D gene is possibly TRBD1 (5 bases). The ends were cut back, 5 bases at V and 5 bases at J, with 13 bases in the middle. Germline loops: CDR1 SGHVS, CDR2 FQNEAQ. The CDR3 is 14 amino acids.

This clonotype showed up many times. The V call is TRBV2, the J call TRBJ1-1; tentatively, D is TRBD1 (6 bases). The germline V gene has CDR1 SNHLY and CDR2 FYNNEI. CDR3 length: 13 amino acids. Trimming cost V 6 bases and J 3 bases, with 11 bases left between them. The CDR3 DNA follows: TGTGCCAGCAGCAAGAGGGGGGACACTGAAGCTTTCTTT. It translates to CASSKRGDTEAFF.

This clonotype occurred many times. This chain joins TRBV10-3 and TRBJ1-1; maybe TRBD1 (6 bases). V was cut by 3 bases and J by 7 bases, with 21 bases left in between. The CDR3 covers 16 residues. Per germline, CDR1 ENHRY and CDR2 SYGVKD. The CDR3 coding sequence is TGTGCCATCAGTGACAGGGGCCCTGGCGGGGGGGTTGAAGCTTTCTTT. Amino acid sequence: CAISDRGPGGGVEAFF.

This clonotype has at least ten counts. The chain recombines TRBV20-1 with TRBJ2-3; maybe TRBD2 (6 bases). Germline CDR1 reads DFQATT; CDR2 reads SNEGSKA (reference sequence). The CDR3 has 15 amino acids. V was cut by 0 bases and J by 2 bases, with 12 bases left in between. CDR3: CSARDHGGITDTQYF. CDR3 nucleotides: TGCAGTGCTAGAGATCACGGGGGAATCACAGATACGCAGTATTTT.

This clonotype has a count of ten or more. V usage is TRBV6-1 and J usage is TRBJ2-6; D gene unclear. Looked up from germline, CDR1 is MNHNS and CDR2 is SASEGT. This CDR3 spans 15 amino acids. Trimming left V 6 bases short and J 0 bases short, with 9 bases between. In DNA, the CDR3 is TGTGCCAGCAGCCGAGATCCCTCTGGGGCCAACGTCCTGACTTTC. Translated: CASSRDPSGANVLTF.